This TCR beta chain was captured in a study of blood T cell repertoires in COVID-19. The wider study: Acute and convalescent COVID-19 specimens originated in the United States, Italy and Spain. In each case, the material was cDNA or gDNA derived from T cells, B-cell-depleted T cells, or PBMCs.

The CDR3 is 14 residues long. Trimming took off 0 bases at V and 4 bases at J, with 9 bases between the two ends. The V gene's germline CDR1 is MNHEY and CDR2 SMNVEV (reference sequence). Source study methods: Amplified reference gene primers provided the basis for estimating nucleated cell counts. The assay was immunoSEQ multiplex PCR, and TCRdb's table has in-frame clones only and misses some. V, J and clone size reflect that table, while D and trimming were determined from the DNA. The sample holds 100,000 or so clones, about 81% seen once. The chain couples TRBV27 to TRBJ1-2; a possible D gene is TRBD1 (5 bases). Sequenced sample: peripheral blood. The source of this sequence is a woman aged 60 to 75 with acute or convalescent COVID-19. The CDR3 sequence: CASSLSAGIYGYTF. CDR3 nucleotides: TGTGCCAGCAGTTTATCGGCAGGGATCTATGGCTACACCTTC.